These T cell receptor beta chains were read from a single sample in a study of blood T cell repertoires in COVID-19. Clones were sequenced by immunoSEQ multiplex PCR, and TCRdb holds only the in-frame ones, with some missing. This sample has approximately 210,000 clones, with 80% to 90% found just once. Sequencing was performed on peripheral blood. The receptors originated from a woman between 50 and 59 years old with acute or convalescent COVID-19. CDR3s leave out the opening cysteine and the closing phenylalanine or tryptophan. The order of the fields is J gene, clone size, CDR3 length, V gene, CDR3 protein. The size entry is marked missing in some rows and otherwise reads once, few, many or a size class.

j_call: TRBJ2-7
clone_size: .
cdr3_length: 14
v_call: TRBV28
cdr3_aa: ASSKRTGTGNYEQY

j_call: TRBJ1-2
clone_size: .
cdr3_length: 11
v_call: TRBV2
cdr3_aa: ASSIGAGGGYT

j_call: TRBJ2-1
clone_size: .
cdr3_length: 14
v_call: TRBV12-2
cdr3_aa: ASRPSASSSYNEQF

j_call: TRBJ1-1
clone_size: .
cdr3_length: 11
v_call: TRBV27
cdr3_aa: AISSGRQAEAF

j_call: TRBJ2-6
clone_size: .
cdr3_length: 14
v_call: TRBV7-2
cdr3_aa: ASSLASYSGANVLT

j_call: TRBJ2-5
clone_size: once
cdr3_length: 10
v_call: TRBV19
cdr3_aa: ASSQVRETQY

j_call: TRBJ2-2
clone_size: once
cdr3_length: 12
v_call: TRBV10-3
cdr3_aa: AISSGSFTGELF

j_call: TRBJ2-1
clone_size: .
cdr3_length: 12
v_call: TRBV5-1
cdr3_aa: ASSRGSSYNEQF

j_call: TRBJ2-7
clone_size: .
cdr3_length: 14
v_call: TRBV19
cdr3_aa: ASSITLASGTYEQY

j_call: TRBJ2-1
clone_size: .
cdr3_length: 14
v_call: TRBV24-1
cdr3_aa: ATSDPRLAGGEEQF

j_call: TRBJ1-3
clone_size: .
cdr3_length: 12
v_call: TRBV11-2
cdr3_aa: ASSLEAGGNTIY

j_call: TRBJ2-7
clone_size: .
cdr3_length: 10
v_call: TRBV2
cdr3_aa: ASSEGSYEQY

j_call: TRBJ1-1
clone_size: .
cdr3_length: 11
v_call: TRBV27
cdr3_aa: ASSFGQRGGAF

j_call: TRBJ1-4
clone_size: .
cdr3_length: 13
v_call: TRBV7-2
cdr3_aa: ASSLAGGRGEKLF

j_call: TRBJ2-7
clone_size: .
cdr3_length: 16
v_call: TRBV5-5
cdr3_aa: ASSDLGQGGDRGYEQY

j_call: TRBJ2-3
clone_size: .
cdr3_length: 11
v_call: TRBV27
cdr3_aa: ASTSRRGDTQY

j_call: TRBJ2-5
clone_size: .
cdr3_length: 15
v_call: TRBV5-1
cdr3_aa: ASSLVLAGMNQETQY

j_call: TRBJ2-3
clone_size: .
cdr3_length: 12
v_call: TRBV5-1
cdr3_aa: ASSLVQGTDTQY

j_call: TRBJ2-2
clone_size: .
cdr3_length: 14
v_call: TRBV5-4
cdr3_aa: ASSPTSGKNTGELF

j_call: TRBJ2-7
clone_size: .
cdr3_length: 12
v_call: TRBV5-4
cdr3_aa: ASSFSGTGSEQY

j_call: TRBJ2-1
clone_size: .
cdr3_length: 13
v_call: TRBV11-2
cdr3_aa: ASSLDRNRRGEQF

j_call: TRBJ2-3
clone_size: .
cdr3_length: 9
v_call: TRBV24-1
cdr3_aa: ATGQGQTQY

j_call: TRBJ2-1
clone_size: .
cdr3_length: 12
v_call: TRBV19
cdr3_aa: ASSTGAGDNEQF

j_call: TRBJ2-5
clone_size: .
cdr3_length: 13
v_call: TRBV10-1
cdr3_aa: ASSEDRGPRETQY

j_call: TRBJ2-1
clone_size: once
cdr3_length: 12
v_call: TRBV27
cdr3_aa: ASSISGGWIEQF

j_call: TRBJ2-5
clone_size: .
cdr3_length: 11
v_call: TRBV9
cdr3_aa: ASSVGRGHTQY

j_call: TRBJ1-1
clone_size: .
cdr3_length: 11
v_call: TRBV15
cdr3_aa: ATSRGQGTEAF

j_call: TRBJ1-3
clone_size: .
cdr3_length: 14
v_call: TRBV12-2
cdr3_aa: ASRHSGRSSGNTIY

j_call: TRBJ2-1
clone_size: .
cdr3_length: 11
v_call: TRBV9
cdr3_aa: ASSVGFAEEQF